This TCR beta chain stems from a study of preoperative IRX-2 immunotherapy in early breast cancer. Method: immunoSEQ multiplex PCR; TCRdb's copy keeps in-frame clones and lacks some. The table records around 34,000 clones, roughly four fifths of them present only once. As to treatment: preoperative locoregional IRX-2 cytokine immunotherapy. Patients received preoperative, locoregional IRX-2 cytokine immunotherapy in a phase Ib study. Between the trimmed V and J ends, which lost 5 bases and 8 bases, there was a span of 19 bases. CDR1 and CDR2 (germline): SGHNT, YENEEA. CDR3 length equals 15 residues. The material was lymph node tissue, obtained from a patient treated with IRX-2 immunotherapy. The sequence was obtained from a human donor with breast cancer. V and J are TRBV11-3 and TRBJ2-1; D perhaps matches TRBD2 (6 bases). The CDR3 DNA follows: TGTGCCAGCAGCCTAACTAGCCCCACAGTCGATGAGCAGTTCTTC. It specifies CASSLTSPTVDEQFF.